This is a list of T cell receptor beta chains from one sample in a study of neurological immune-mediated disorders. Using its own MiXCR run on the 5' RACE reads, TCRdb lists one record per CDR3 protein. Counted here are tens of thousands of distinct CDR3 sequences, about 6% occurring once; the ten biggest clones make up 0.45% to 0.6%. The sequenced sample consisted of CD4+ T cells from blood. The receptors originated from a woman in her thirties or forties in good health. Both conserved end residues are part of each CDR3.

V	J	CDR3
TRBV6-1	TRBJ2-2	CALINSGRREGGELFF
TRBV7-2	TRBJ2-2	CASSISSGMAYGELFF
TRBV20-1	TRBJ2-1	CSAEGLAGANNEQFF
TRBV12-3/TRBV12-4	TRBJ1-1	CASSSRGGQGAWTEAFF
TRBV7-2	TRBJ1-6	CASTLSGTVYNSPLHF
TRBV10-3	TRBJ1-1	CAISDTGTEAFF
TRBV10-3	TRBJ2-2	CAISESPGTGELFF
TRBV28	TRBJ2-5	CASRSGSETQYF
TRBV29-1	TRBJ1-2	CSAGGGGLYGYTF
TRBV20-1	TRBJ1-6	CSGDSSYNSPLHF
TRBV5-1	TRBJ1-4	CASSWTGIVATNEKLFF
TRBV5-1	TRBJ2-2	CASSLEGLWTGELFF
TRBV7-2	TRBJ2-3	CASSLVGTSVASTDTQYF
TRBV2	TRBJ2-1	CASRALEGLSSYNEQFF
TRBV5-6	TRBJ1-1	CASSLGSPLYEAFF
TRBV28	TRBJ2-7	CASTPGGTGGYGQYF
TRBV2	TRBJ2-1	CASSDGLALWNEQFF
TRBV20-1	TRBJ2-1	CSAGTSGGRNEQFF
TRBV7-8	TRBJ2-3	CASSSRDSATDTQYF
TRBV5-4	TRBJ2-2	CASSLEQGGRFF
TRBV5-1	TRBJ1-1	CASSAYDKNTEAFF
TRBV3-1	TRBJ1-1	CASSPLDGTEAFF
TRBV20-1	TRBJ2-2	CSARGIAWSDTGELFF
TRBV5-1	TRBJ1-2	CASSVSDGYGYTF
TRBV11-2	TRBJ2-3	CASSPPFAKGTDTQYF
TRBV10-2	TRBJ2-3	CASSESRLAGVITDTQYF
TRBV5-1	TRBJ2-1	CASSFAGGLEQFF
TRBV20-1	TRBJ2-5	CSAEWDIQETQYF
TRBV5-1	TRBJ2-7	CASAQGANLYEQYF
TRBV5-1	TRBJ2-1	CASSSRGGINEQFF
TRBV6-5	TRBJ2-1	CASSYLGTSIYGEQFF
TRBV5-6	TRBJ1-2	CASFKGETGGFFNYGYTF
TRBV20-1	TRBJ2-7	CSSIGQGNYEQYF
TRBV5-1	TRBJ1-1	CASKGRTSNTEAFF
TRBV20-1	TRBJ2-3	CSAARLAGGTDTQYF
TRBV10-3	TRBJ2-7	CAISAVEGYEQYF
TRBV24-1	TRBJ1-2	CATSDPSTGPIGYTF
TRBV7-7	TRBJ1-5	CASSLVRNQPQHF
TRBV5-6	TRBJ2-2	CASSFPGHSTGELFF
TRBV7-2	TRBJ1-3	CASSFASPGNTIYF
TRBV4-1	TRBJ2-1	CASRGWRYNEQFF
TRBV28	TRBJ2-4	CASSSRPAKNIQYF
TRBV12-3/TRBV12-4	TRBJ1-2	CASSLNGNDYGYTF
TRBV7-8	TRBJ2-2	CASSLILGRMNTGELFF
TRBV3-1	TRBJ1-2	CASSQLNYGYTF
TRBV28	TRBJ2-3	CASQSSTDTQYF
TRBV20-1	TRBJ2-3	CSAIPWTSGSTDTQYF
TRBV29-1	TRBJ2-3	CSVRKDSSTDTQYF
TRBV5-1	TRBJ1-4	CASRPYGGRGNEKLFF
TRBV5-1	TRBJ1-4	CASSRLGEKLFF
TRBV5-1	TRBJ1-1	CASSSGDILSKEAFF
TRBV28	TRBJ1-4	CASSFWQGNEKLFF
TRBV5-1	TRBJ1-1	CASSSSWTGDEAFF
TRBV14	TRBJ2-5	CASSRRESETQYF